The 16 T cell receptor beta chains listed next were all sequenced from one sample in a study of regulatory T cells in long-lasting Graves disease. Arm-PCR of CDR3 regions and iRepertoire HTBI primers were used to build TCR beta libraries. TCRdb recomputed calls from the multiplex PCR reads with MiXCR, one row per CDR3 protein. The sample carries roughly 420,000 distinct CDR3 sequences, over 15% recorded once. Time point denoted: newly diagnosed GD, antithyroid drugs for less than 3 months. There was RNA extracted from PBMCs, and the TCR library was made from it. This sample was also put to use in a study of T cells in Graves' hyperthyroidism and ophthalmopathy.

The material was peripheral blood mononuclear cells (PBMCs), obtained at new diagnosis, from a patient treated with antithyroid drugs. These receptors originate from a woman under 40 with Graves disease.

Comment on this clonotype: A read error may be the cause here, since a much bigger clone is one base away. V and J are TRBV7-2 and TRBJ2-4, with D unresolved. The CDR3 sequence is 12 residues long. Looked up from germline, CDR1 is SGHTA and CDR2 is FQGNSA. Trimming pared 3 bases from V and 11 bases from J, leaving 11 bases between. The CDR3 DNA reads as TGTGCCAGCAGCTTTTTGGGAACGCTTCAGTACTTC. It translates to CASSFLGTLQYF.

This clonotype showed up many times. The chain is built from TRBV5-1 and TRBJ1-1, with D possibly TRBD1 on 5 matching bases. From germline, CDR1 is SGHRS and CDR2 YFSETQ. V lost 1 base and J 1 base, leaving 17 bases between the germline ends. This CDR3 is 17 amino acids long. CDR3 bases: TGCGCCAGCAGCTTGAGGACCGGGACGGCCAAGAACACTGAAGCTTTCTTT. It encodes CASSLRTGTAKNTEAFF. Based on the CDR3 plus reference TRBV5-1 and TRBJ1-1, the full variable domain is KAGVTQTPRYLIKTRGQQVTLSCSPISGHRSVSWYQQTPGQGLQFLFEYFSETQRNKGNFPGRFSGRQFSNSRSEMNVSTLELGDSALYLCASSLRTGTAKNTEAFFGQGTRLTVV.

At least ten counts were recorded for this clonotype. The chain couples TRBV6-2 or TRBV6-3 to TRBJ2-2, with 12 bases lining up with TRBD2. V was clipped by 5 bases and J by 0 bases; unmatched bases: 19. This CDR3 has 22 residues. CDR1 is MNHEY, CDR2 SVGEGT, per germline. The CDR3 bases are TGTGCCAGCAGTACACAGGGGAACGGGACTAGCGGGCTTCGAGCGAACACCGGGGAGCTGTTTTTT. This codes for CASSTQGNGTSGLRANTGELFF.

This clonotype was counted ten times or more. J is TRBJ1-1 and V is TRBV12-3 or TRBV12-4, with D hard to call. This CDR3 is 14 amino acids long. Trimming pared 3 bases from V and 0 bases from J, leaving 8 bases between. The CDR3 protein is CASSFPGMNTEAFF. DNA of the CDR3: TGTGCCAGCAGTTTTCCGGGTATGAACACTGAAGCTTTCTTT.

CDR3 region: CASRSPQGLGTDTQYF. The CDR3 DNA follows: TGTGCCAGTAGAAGCCCGCAAGGACTGGGCACAGATACGCAGTATTTT. The gene calls are TRBV19 and TRBJ2-3, with D tentatively TRBD2 (5 bases). With 6 bases removed from V and 1 base from J, the gap between germline ends came to 17 bases. This CDR3 spans 16 amino acids. Germline V gives CDR1 LNHDA, CDR2 SQIVND (reference sequence).

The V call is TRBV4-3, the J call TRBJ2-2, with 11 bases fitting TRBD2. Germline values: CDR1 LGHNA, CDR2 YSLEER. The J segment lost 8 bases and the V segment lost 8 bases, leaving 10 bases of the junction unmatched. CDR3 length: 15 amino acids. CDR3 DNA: TGCGCCAGCTCTAGCGGGAGGCCCGGGGTGGGGGAGCTGTTTTTT. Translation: CASSSGRPGVGELFF.

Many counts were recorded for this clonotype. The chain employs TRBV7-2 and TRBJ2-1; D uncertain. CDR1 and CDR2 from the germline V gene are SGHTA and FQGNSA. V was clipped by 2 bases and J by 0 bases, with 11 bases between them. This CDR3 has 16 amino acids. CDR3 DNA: TGTGCCAGCAGCTTAAGAATCCAGAGCTCCTACAATGAGCAGTTCTTC. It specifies CASSLRIQSSYNEQFF. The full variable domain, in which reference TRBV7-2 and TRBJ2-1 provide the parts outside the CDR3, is GAGVSQSPSNKVTEKGKDVELRCDPISGHTALYWYRQSLGQGLEFLIYFQGNSAPDKSGLPSDRFSAERTGGSVSTLTIQRTQQEDSAVYLCASSLRIQSSYNEQFFGPGTRLTVL.

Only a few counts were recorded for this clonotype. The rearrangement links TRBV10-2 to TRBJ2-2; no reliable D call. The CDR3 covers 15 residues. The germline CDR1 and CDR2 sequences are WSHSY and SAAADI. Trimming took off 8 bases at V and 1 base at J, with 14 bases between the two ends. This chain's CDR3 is CASEASGGNTGELFF. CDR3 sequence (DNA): TGCGCCAGCGAAGCCTCCGGCGGGAACACCGGGGAGCTGTTTTTT.

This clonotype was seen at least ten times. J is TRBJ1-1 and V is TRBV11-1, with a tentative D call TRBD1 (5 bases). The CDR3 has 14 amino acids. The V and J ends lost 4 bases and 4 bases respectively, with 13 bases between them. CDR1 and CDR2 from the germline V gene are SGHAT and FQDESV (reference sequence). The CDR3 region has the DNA TGTGCCAGCAGCTGGGGACTCGATGGCACTGAAGCTTTCTTT. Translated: CASSWGLDGTEAFF.

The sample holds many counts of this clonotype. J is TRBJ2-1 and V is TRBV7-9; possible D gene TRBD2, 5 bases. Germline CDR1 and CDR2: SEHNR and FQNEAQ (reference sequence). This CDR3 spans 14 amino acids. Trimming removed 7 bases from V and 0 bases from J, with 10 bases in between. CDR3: CASTWESSYNEQFF. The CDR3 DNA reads TGTGCCAGCACGTGGGAGAGCTCCTACAATGAGCAGTTCTTC.

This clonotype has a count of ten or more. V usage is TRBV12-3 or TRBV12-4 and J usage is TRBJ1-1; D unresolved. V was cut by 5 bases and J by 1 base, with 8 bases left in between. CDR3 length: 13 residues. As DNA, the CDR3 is TGTGCCAGCAGTCCGAATAAGAACACTGAAGCTTTCTTT. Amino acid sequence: CASSPNKNTEAFF.

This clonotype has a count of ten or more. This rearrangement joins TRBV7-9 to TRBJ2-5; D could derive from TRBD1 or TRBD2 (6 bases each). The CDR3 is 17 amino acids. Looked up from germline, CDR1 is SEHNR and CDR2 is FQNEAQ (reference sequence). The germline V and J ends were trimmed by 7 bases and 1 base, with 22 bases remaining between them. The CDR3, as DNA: TGTGCCAGCAACAATAGACGGGCGGGACAACTCCAAGAGACCCAGTACTTC. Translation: CASNNRRAGQLQETQYF.

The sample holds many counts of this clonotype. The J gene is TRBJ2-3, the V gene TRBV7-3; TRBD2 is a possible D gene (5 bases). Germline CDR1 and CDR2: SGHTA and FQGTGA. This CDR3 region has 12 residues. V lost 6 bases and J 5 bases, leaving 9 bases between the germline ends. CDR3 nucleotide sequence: TGTGCCAGCAGTCGGGATGAAGATACGCAGTATTTT. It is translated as CASSRDEDTQYF.

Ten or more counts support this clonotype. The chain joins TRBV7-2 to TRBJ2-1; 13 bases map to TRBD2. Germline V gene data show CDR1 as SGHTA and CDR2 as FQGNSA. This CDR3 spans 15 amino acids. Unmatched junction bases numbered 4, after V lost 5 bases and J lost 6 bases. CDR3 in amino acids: CASSPGLAGSNEQFF. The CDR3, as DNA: TGTGCCAGCAGCCCGGGACTAGCGGGAAGCAATGAGCAGTTCTTC.

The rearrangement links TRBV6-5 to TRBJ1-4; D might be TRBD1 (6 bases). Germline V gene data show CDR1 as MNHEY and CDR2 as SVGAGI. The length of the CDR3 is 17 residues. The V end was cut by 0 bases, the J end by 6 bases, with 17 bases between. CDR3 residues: CASSYSRPTRGHEKLFF. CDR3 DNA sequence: TGTGCCAGCAGTTACTCGAGACCCACCCGGGGGCATGAAAAACTGTTTTTT.

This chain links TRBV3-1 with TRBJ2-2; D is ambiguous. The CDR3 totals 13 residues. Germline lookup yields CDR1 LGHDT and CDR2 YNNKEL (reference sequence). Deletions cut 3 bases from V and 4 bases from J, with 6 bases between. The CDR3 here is CASSHTATGELFF. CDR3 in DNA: TGTGCCAGCAGCCACACTGCCACCGGGGAGCTGTTTTTT.